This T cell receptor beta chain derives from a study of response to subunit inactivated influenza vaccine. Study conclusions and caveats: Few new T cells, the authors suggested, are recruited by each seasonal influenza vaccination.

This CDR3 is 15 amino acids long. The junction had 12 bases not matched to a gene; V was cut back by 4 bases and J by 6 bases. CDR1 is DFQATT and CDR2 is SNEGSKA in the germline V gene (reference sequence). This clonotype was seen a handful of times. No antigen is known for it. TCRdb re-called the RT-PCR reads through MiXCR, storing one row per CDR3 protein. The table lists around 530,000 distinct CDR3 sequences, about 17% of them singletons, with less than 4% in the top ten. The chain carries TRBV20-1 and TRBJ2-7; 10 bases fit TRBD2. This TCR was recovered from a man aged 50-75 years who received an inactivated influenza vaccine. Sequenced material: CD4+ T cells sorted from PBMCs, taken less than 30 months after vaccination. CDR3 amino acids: CSANPSGRGLGEQYF. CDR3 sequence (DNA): TGCAGTGCTAACCCTAGCGGGAGAGGGTTGGGCGAGCAGTACTTC.